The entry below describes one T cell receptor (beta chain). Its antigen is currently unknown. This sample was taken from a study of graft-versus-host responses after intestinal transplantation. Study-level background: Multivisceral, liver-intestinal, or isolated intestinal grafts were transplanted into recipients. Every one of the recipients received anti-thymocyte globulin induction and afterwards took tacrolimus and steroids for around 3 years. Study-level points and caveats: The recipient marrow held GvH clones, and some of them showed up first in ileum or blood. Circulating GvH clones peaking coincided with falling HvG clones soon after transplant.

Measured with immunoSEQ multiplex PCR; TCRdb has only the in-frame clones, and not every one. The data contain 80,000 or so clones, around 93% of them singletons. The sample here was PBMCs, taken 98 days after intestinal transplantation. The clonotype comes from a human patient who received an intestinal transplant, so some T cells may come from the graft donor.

The CDR3 spells CASTIGQGPLNGYTF. As DNA, the CDR3 is TGTGCCAGCACCATTGGGCAGGGCCCTCTCAATGGCTACACCTTC. V is TRBV5-5 and J is TRBJ1-2, with D maybe TRBD1 (5 bases). The CDR3 covers 15 residues. The germline V and J ends were trimmed by 6 bases and 6 bases, with 21 bases remaining between them. Germline V gene sequence: CDR1 SGHKS, CDR2 YYEKEE (reference sequence).